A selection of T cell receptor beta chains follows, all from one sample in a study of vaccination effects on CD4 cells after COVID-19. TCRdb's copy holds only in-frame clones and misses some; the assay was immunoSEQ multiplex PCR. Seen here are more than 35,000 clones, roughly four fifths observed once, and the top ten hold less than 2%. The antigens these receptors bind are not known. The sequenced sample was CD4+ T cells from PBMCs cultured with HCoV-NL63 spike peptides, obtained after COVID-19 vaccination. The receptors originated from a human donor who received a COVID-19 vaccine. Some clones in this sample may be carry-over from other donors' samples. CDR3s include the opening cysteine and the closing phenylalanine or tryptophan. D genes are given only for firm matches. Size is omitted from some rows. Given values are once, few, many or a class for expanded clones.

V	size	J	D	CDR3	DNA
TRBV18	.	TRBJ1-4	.	CASSPSATNEKLFF	TGTGCCAGCTCACCGAGTGCAACTAATGAAAAACTGTTTTTT
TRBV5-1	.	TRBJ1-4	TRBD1	CASSEWTGGEKLFF	TGCGCCAGCAGCGAGTGGACAGGGGGCGAAAAACTGTTTTTT
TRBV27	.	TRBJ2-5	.	CASSDRTIQETQYF	TGTGCCAGCAGTGACAGGACTATTCAAGAGACCCAGTACTTC
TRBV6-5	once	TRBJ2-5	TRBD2	CASTFSGGSRETQYF	TGTGCCAGCACCTTTAGCGGGGGTAGCCGGGAGACCCAGTACTTC
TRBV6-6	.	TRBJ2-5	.	CASSSQGQETQYF	TGTGCCAGCAGTTCCCAGGGCCAAGAGACCCAGTACTTC
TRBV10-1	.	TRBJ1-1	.	CASSGSQGWTEAFF	TGCGCCAGCAGTGGGAGTCAGGGGTGGACTGAAGCTTTCTTT
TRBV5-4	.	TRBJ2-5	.	CASSLALAMETQYF	TGTGCCAGCAGCTTGGCACTAGCAATGGAGACCCAGTACTTC
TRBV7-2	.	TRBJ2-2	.	CASSLVKRFPGELFF	TGTGCCAGCAGCTTAGTGAAAAGGTTCCCTGGGGAGCTGTTTTTT
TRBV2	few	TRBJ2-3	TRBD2	CASRIAGASTDTQYF	TGTGCCAGCAGAATAGCGGGGGCCAGCACAGATACGCAGTATTTT
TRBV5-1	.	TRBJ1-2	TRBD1	CASSWDRADYGYTF	TGCGCCAGCAGCTGGGACAGGGCAGACTATGGCTACACCTTC
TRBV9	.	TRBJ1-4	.	CASSGVREKLFF	TGTGCCAGCTCGGGGGTCCGTGAAAAACTGTTTTTT
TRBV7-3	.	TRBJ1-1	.	CASSLFYNGEAFF	TGTGCCAGCAGCTTATTTTATAACGGAGAAGCTTTCTTT
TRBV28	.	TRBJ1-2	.	CASKGGSYGYTF	TGTGCCAGCAAGGGGGGAAGCTATGGCTACACCTTC
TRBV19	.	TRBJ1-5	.	CASSIATVNSNQPQHF	TGTGCCAGTAGTATCGCGACAGTTAATAGCAATCAGCCCCAGCATTTT
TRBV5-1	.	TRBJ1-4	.	CASSLYSEGEKLFF	TGCGCCAGCAGCTTGTATTCGGAAGGTGAAAAACTGTTTTTT
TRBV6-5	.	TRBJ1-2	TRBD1	CASSRKTGGAWGYTF	TGTGCCAGCAGTCGTAAGACAGGGGGCGCTTGGGGCTACACCTTC
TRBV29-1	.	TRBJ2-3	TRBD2	CSAGLAGALTDTQYF	TGCAGCGCTGGACTAGCGGGGGCCCTCACAGATACGCAGTATTTT
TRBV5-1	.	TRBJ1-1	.	CASSLTEGSTEAFF	TGCGCCAGCAGCTTGACCGAGGGTAGCACTGAAGCTTTCTTT
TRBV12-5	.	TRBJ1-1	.	CASGLVRDRNTEAFF	TGTGCTAGTGGTTTGGTACGCGACAGGAACACTGAAGCTTTCTTT
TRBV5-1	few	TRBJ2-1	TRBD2	CASSLAGYNNEQFF	TGCGCCAGCAGCTTAGCGGGGTACAACAATGAGCAGTTCTTC
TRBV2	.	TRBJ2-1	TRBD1	CASRHPGQSYNEQFF	TGTGCCAGCAGGCATCCGGGACAGTCCTACAATGAGCAGTTCTTC
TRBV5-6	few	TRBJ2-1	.	CASSPMAEDNEQFF	TGTGCCAGCAGCCCCATGGCCGAAGACAATGAGCAGTTCTTC
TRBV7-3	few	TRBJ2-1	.	CASSFTGLGNEQFF	TGTGCCAGCAGCTTTACAGGGCTTGGCAATGAGCAGTTCTTC
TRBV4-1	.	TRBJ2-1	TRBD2	CASSQDLAAGGHEQFF	TGCGCCAGCAGCCAAGATTTAGCAGCGGGGGGACATGAGCAGTTCTTC
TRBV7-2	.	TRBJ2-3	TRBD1	CASTRGPGDTQYF	TGTGCCAGCACCAGGGGGCCAGGAGATACGCAGTATTTT
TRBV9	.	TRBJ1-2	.	CASRATTGTYGGYTF	TGTGCCAGCAGGGCTACAACGGGGACATACGGTGGCTACACCTTC
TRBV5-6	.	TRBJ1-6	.	CASSPVHNSYNSPLHF	TGTGCCAGCAGCCCGGTACACAACTCCTATAATTCACCCCTCCACTTT
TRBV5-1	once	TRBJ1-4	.	CASMLIGTLNEKLFF	TGCGCCAGCATGTTAATTGGGACCCTAAATGAAAAACTGTTTTTT
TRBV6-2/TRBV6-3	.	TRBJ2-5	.	CASSPYQLDLEETQYF	TGTGCCAGCAGTCCCTACCAACTTGACCTGGAAGAGACCCAGTACTTC
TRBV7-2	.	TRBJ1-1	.	CASSWQGYTEAFF	TGTGCCAGCAGCTGGCAGGGATACACTGAAGCTTTCTTT
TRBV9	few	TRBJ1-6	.	CASRAGTNNNSPLHF	TGTGCCAGCAGAGCAGGGACAAACAACAATTCACCCCTCCACTTT
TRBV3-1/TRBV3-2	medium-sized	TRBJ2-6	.	CASRPGAALRANVLTF	TGTGCCAGCAGACCAGGGGCCGCTCTAAGGGCCAACGTCCTGACTTTC
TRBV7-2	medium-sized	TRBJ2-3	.	CASSAYLATDTQYF	TGTGCCAGCAGCGCATATCTCGCGACAGATACGCAGTATTTT
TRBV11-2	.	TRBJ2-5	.	CASSLGRGRRAGETQYF	TGTGCCAGCAGCCTCGGGCGGGGGCGGAGGGCCGGGGAGACCCAGTACTTC
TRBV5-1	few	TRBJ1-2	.	CASSLAKDGRNYGYTF	TGCGCCAGCAGCTTGGCCAAGGACGGTAGAAACTATGGCTACACCTTC
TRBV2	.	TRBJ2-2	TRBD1	CASSERGQGRKDTGELFF	TGTGCCAGCAGTGAAAGGGGGCAGGGTAGAAAAGACACCGGGGAGCTGTTTTTT
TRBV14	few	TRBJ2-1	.	CASSQLTGIHEQFF	TGTGCCAGCAGCCAATTGACAGGTATCCATGAGCAGTTCTTC
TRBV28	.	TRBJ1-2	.	CASYSPPNYGYTF	TGTGCCAGCTATAGTCCTCCTAACTATGGCTACACCTTC
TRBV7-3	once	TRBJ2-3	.	CASSPGVSTDTQYF	TGTGCCAGCAGCCCCGGGGTTAGCACAGATACGCAGTATTTT
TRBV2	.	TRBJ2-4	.	CAASQQGNIQYF	TGTGCCGCATCCCAGCAGGGAAACATTCAGTACTTC
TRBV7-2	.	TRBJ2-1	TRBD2	CASSSRGLAGGRIYNEQFF	TGTGCCAGCAGCTCACGAGGACTAGCGGGGGGGCGGATATACAATGAGCAGTTCTTC
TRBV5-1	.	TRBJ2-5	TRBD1	CASRRTGATQETQYF	TGCGCCAGCAGAAGGACAGGGGCTACCCAAGAGACCCAGTACTTC
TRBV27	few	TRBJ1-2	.	CASRKPGVWGYTF	TGTGCCAGCAGAAAGCCGGGTGTTTGGGGCTACACCTTC
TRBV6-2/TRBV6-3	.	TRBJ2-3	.	CASSSRADTQYF	TGTGCCAGCAGTTCACGGGCAGATACGCAGTATTTT
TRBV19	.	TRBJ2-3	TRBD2	CASSPPGTSADTQYF	TGTGCCAGTAGTCCGCCAGGGACTAGCGCAGATACGCAGTATTTT
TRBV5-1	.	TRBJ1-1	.	CASRLVGWEMNTEAFF	TGCGCCAGCAGGCTGGTGGGGTGGGAAATGAACACTGAAGCTTTCTTT
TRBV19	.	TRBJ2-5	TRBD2	CASSPRTSGGQETQYF	TGTGCCAGTAGTCCCCGGACTAGCGGGGGCCAAGAGACCCAGTACTTC
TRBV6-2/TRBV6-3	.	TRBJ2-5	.	CASSYGRTNQETQYF	TGTGCCAGCAGTTACGGTCGGACAAACCAAGAGACCCAGTACTTC
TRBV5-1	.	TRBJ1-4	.	CASSSSGAFNEKLFF	TGCGCCAGCAGCTCGTCGGGGGCCTTTAATGAAAAACTGTTTTTT
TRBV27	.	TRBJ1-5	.	CASSPRENQPQHF	TGTGCCAGCAGCCCCAGGGAGAATCAGCCCCAGCATTTT
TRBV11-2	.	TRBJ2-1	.	CASSLLYNEQFF	TGTGCCAGCAGCTTACTCTACAATGAGCAGTTCTTC
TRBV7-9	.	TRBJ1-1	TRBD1	CASTIQGGPTEAFF	TGTGCCAGCACCATACAGGGGGGCCCCACTGAAGCTTTCTTT
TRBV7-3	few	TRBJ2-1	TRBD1	CASSRTGGRENEQFF	TGTGCCAGCAGCCGGACAGGGGGCCGGGAGAATGAGCAGTTCTTC
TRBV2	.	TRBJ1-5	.	CASNVGNSNQPQHF	TGTGCCAGCAATGTCGGAAATAGCAATCAGCCCCAGCATTTT
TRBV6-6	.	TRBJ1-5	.	CASSPQVVQPQHF	TGTGCCAGCAGCCCCCAAGTTGTTCAGCCCCAGCATTTT
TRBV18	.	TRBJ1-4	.	CASSPPGASNEKLFF	TGTGCCAGCTCACCACCGGGGGCGTCTAATGAAAAACTGTTTTTT
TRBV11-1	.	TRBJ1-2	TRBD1	CASSLDAGGSGYTF	TGTGCCAGCAGCTTGGACGCAGGGGGCTCTGGCTACACCTTC
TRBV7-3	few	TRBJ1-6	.	CASSSTGMSSYNSPLHF	TGTGCCAGCAGCTCTACAGGTATGAGCTCCTATAATTCACCCCTCCACTTT